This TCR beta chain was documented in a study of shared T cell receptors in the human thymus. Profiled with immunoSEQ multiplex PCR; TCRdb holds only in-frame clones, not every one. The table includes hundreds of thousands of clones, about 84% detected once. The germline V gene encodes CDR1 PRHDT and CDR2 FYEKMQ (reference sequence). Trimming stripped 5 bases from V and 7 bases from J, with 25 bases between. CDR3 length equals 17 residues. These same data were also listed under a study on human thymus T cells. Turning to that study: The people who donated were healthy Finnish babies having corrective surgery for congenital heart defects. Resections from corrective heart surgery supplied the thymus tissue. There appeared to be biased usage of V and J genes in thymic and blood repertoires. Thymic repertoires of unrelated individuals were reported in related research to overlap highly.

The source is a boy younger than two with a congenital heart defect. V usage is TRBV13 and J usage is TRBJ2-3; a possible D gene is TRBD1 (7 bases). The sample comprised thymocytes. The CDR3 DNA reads TGTGCCAGCAGCCCCCACCCAGCGCAGGGGGGTCGAAATACGCAGTATTTT. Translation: CASSPHPAQGGRNTQYF.